The sample holds one count of the clone carrying this TCR beta chain. This specimen comes from a study of OX40 agonist ivuxolimab in advanced cancers. Only in-frame clones appear in the TCRdb table, and some are missing; sequencing was by immunoSEQ multiplex PCR. The table includes around 40,000 clones, 70% to 90% detected once. Germline V gene sequence: CDR1 SNHLY, CDR2 FYNNEI. The V gene lost 7 bases and the J gene lost 11 bases, with 17 bases spanning the gap. The CDR3 runs 12 residues. The sequencing here drew on CD4+ or CD8+ T cells sorted from blood, taken in a trial of the OX40 agonist ivuxolimab. The genes are TRBV2 and TRBJ1-1; maybe TRBD1 (5 bases). The sequence derives from an adult with an advanced solid tumor such as melanoma, head and neck, liver or kidney cancer. The CDR3, as DNA: TGTGCCAGCAAACGGGACGTTCTGTGGGCTTTCTTT. Translated, it gives CASKRDVLWAFF.